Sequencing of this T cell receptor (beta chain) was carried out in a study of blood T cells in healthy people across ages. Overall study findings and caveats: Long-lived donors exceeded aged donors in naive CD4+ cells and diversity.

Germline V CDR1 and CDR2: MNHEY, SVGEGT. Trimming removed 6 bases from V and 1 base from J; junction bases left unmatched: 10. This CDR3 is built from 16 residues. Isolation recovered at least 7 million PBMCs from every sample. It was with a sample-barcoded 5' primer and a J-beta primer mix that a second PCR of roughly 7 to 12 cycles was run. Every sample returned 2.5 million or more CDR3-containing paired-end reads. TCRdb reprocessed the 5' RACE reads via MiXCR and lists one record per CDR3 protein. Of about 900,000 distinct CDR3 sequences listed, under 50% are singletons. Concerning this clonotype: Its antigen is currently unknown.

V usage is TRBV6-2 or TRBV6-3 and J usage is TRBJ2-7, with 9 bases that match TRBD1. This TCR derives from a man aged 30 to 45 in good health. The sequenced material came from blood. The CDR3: CASRSLGTGLSYEQYF. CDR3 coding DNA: TGTGCCAGCAGGTCTCTCGGGACAGGGCTGTCCTACGAGCAGTACTTC.